A selection of T cell receptor beta chains follows, all from one sample in a study of identical twins. TCRdb itself ran the 5' RACE reads through MiXCR, one entry per CDR3 protein. The sample includes hundreds of thousands of distinct CDR3 sequences, over 9% of them seen just once. These data were likewise used in another study, on yellow fever vaccine responses in identical twins.

The specimen was PBMCs. The source of these receptors is a woman aged 18-29 years in good health. CDR3s include the opening cysteine and the closing phenylalanine or tryptophan. D genes are given only for firm matches. Not every row has a clone size; where given, it reads once, few, many or a size class.

v_call	cdr3_length	j_call	clone_size	d_call	cdr3_aa
TRBV18	15	TRBJ1-1	-	-	CASSLQERTRNEAFF
TRBV7-8	16	TRBJ2-1	few	-	CASSLRETASYNEQFF
TRBV10-3	15	TRBJ2-2	few	TRBD1	CATKSVGTDTGELFF
TRBV28	16	TRBJ2-3	-	TRBD2	CASSTSGRSLTDTQYF
TRBV5-4	14	TRBJ2-7	-	-	CASSPRGSVNEQYF
TRBV20-1	15	TRBJ2-1	once	-	CSASSAGASYNEQFF
TRBV27	15	TRBJ2-3	few	-	CASSSPGLRADTQYF
TRBV12-3/TRBV12-4	17	TRBJ2-5	few	TRBD1	CASSLAPRRGPQETQYF
TRBV7-2	15	TRBJ2-3	many	TRBD1	CASSRSYSTGDTQYF
TRBV5-1	13	TRBJ2-5	many	-	CASRSGLQETQYF
TRBV6-5	17	TRBJ2-4	-	TRBD2	CASSYGGGTRAKNIQYF
TRBV12-3/TRBV12-4	11	TRBJ2-1	-	-	CASRYRGEQFF
TRBV12-3/TRBV12-4	14	TRBJ1-3	many	-	CASRWRLRGNTIYF
TRBV28	13	TRBJ1-2	many	TRBD1	CASSYRGSDGYTF
TRBV29-1	12	TRBJ2-3	many	TRBD2	CSVDLLAGRQYF
TRBV7-8	15	TRBJ2-1	few	-	CASSSLKGGGNEQFF
TRBV10-3	14	TRBJ2-1	many	TRBD1	CAIKTGNSYNEQFF
TRBV7-2	15	TRBJ1-2	many	-	CASSLVTRTNYGYTF
TRBV5-4	18	TRBJ2-3	-	TRBD2	CASSLSGLAGQATDTQYF
TRBV28	12	TRBJ2-1	many	-	CASSLILHEQFF